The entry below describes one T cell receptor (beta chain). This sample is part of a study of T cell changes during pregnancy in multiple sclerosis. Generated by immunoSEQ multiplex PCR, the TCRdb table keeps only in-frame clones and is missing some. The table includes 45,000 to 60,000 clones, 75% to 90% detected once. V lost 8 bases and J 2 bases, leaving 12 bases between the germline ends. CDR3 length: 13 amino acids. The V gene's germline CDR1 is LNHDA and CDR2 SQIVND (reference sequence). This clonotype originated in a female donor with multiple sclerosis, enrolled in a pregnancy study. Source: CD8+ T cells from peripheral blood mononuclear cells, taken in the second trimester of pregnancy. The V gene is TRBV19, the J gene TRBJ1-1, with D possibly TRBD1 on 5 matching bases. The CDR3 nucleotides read TGTGCCAGTTCAGGGTGGCCCAACACTGAAGCTTTCTTT. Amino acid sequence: CASSGWPNTEAFF.